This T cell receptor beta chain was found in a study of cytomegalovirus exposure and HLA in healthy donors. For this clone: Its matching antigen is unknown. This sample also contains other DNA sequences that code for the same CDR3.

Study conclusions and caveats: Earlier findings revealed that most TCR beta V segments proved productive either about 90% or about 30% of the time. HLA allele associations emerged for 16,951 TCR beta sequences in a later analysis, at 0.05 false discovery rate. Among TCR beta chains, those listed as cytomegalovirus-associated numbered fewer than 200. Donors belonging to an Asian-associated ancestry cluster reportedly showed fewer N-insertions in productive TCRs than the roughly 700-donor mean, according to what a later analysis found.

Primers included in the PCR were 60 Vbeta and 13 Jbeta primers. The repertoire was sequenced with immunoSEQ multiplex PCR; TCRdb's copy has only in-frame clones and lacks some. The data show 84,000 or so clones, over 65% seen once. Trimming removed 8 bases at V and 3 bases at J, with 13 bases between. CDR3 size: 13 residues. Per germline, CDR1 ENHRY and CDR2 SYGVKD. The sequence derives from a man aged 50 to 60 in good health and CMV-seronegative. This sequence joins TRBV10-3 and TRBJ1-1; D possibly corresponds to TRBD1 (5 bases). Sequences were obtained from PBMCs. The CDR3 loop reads CAIGLRGDTEAFF. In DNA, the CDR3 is TGTGCCATCGGATTACGGGGGGACACTGAAGCTTTCTTT.